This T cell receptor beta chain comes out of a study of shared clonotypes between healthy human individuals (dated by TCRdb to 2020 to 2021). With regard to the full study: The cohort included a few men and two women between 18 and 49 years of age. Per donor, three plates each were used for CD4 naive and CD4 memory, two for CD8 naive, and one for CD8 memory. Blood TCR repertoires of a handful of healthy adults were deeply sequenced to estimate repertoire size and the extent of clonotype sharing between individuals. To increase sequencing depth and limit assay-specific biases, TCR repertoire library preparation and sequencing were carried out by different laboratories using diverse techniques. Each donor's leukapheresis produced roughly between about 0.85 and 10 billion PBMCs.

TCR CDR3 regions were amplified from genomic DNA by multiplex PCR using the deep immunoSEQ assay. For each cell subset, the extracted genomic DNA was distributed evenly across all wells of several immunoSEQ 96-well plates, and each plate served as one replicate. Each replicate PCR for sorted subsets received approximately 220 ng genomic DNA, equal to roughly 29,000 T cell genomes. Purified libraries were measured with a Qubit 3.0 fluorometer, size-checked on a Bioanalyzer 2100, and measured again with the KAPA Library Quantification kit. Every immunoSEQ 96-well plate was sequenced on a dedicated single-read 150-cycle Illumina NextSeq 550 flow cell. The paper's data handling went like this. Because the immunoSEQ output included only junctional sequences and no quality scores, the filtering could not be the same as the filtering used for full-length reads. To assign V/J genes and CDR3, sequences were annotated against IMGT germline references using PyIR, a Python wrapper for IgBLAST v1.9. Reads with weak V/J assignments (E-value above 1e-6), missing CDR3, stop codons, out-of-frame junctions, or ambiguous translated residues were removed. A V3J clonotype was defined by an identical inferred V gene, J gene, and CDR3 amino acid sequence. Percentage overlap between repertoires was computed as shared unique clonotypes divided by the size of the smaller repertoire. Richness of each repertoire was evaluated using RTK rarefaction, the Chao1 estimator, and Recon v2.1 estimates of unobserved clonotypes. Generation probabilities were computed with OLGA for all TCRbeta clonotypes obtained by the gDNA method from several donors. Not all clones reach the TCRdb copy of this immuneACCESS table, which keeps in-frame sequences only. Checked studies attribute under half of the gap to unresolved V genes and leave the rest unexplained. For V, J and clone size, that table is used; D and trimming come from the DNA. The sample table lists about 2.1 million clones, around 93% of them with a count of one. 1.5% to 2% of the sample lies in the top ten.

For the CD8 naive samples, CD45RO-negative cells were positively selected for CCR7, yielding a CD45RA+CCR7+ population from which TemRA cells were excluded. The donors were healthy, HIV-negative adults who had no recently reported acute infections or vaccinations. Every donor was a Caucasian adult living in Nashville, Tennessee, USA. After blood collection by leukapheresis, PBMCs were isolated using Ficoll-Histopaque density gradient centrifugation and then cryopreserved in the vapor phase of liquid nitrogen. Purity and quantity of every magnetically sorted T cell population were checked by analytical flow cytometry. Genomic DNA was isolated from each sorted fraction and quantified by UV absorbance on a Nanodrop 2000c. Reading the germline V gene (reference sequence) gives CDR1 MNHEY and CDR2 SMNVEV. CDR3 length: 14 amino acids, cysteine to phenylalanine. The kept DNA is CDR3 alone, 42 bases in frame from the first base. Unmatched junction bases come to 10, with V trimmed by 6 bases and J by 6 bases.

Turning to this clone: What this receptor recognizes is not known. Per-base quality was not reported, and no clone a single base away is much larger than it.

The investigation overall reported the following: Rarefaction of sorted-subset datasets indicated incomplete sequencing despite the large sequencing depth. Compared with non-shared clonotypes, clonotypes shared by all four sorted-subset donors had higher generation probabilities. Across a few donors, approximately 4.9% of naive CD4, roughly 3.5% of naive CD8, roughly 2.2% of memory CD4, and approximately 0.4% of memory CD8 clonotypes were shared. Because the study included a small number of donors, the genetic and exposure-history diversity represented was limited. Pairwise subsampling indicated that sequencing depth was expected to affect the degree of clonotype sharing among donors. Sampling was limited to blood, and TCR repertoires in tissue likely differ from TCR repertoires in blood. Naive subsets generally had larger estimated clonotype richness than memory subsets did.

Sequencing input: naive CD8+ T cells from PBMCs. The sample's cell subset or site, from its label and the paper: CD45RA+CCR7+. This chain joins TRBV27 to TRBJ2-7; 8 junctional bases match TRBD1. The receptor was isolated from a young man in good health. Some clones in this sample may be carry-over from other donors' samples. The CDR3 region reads CASSSGTGGREQYF. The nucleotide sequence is TGTGCCAGCAGCTCCGGGACAGGAGGGCGCGAGCAGTACTTC.